These T cell receptor beta chains were read from a single sample in a study of T cells expressing NK-cell markers. TCRdb reprocessed the 5' RACE reads; each CDR3 protein has one entry and no DNA is given. The table for this sample gives some 500,000 distinct CDR3 sequences. Sequences were obtained from blood T cells: a sorted CD56 or NKG2C T cell subset, CD4+ or CD8+ T cells, or bulk PBMC T cells (not recorded which). These receptor sequences come from a woman aged 50 to 60 in good health. Both conserved end residues are part of each CDR3. The order of the fields is J gene, CDR3 length, V gene, CDR3 protein.

j_call: TRBJ1-1
cdr3_length: 15
v_call: TRBV5-1
cdr3_aa: CASNGAGRWDTEAFF

j_call: TRBJ2-3
cdr3_length: 14
v_call: TRBV6-2/TRBV6-3
cdr3_aa: CASSPRVFTDTQYF

j_call: TRBJ2-1
cdr3_length: 14
v_call: TRBV5-1
cdr3_aa: CASAASSSYNEQFF

j_call: TRBJ2-7
cdr3_length: 15
v_call: TRBV18
cdr3_aa: CASSRRGREAYEQYF

j_call: TRBJ2-7
cdr3_length: 15
v_call: TRBV4-1
cdr3_aa: CASSRETGFSYEQYF

j_call: TRBJ1-4
cdr3_length: 14
v_call: TRBV14
cdr3_aa: CASSRSTSYEKLFF

j_call: TRBJ2-2
cdr3_length: 16
v_call: TRBV5-6
cdr3_aa: CASTRRSSGRAGELFF

j_call: TRBJ2-4
cdr3_length: 15
v_call: TRBV2
cdr3_aa: CASLEDTLAKNIQYF

j_call: TRBJ1-5
cdr3_length: 16
v_call: TRBV20-1
cdr3_aa: CSARIGTGGGNQPQHF

j_call: TRBJ1-1
cdr3_length: 15
v_call: TRBV29-1
cdr3_aa: CSVDPTDRGGTEAFF

j_call: TRBJ2-5
cdr3_length: 13
v_call: TRBV2
cdr3_aa: CASHRLFEGTQYF

j_call: TRBJ1-1
cdr3_length: 13
v_call: TRBV6-5
cdr3_aa: CASSYRLVTEAFF